The 20 T cell receptor beta chains presented below share a single source sample, sequenced in a study of T cell responses to AZD1222 COVID-19 vaccine. Sequencing used immunoSEQ multiplex PCR; TCRdb keeps in-frame clones, though not all of them. The sample gives under 130,000 clones, 90% of which show up once; 4% to 5.5% is in the top ten. Here the sequenced sample was peripheral blood, taken on day 0 of AZD1222 vaccination. The source is an adult in good health.

About this clone itself: Its ends do not fully match the called genes, so a read error is possible. The chain is built from TRBV5-1 and TRBJ1-2; the match to TRBD1 covers 9 bases. Germline V gene lookup returns CDR1 SGHRS and CDR2 YFSETQ. The CDR3 covers 13 residues. The CDR3 loop reads CASSLGTGDGCTF. For the CDR3, the DNA is TGCGCCAGCAGCTTGGGGACAGGGGATGGCTGCACCTTC. The complete variable domain, with remaining parts taken from reference TRBV5-1 and TRBJ1-2, reads KAGVTQTPRYLIKTRGQQVTLSCSPISGHRSVSWYQQTPGQGLQFLFEYFSETQRNKGNFPGRFSGRQFSNSRSEMNVSTLELGDSALYLCASSLGTGDGCTFGSGTRLTVV.

V usage is TRBV27 and J usage is TRBJ2-7; TRBD1 aligns across 10 bases. The V gene end was trimmed by 6 bases and the J gene end by 0 bases; junction bases not matched to a gene: 8. Germline V lookup: CDR1 MNHEY, CDR2 SMNVEV (reference sequence). CDR3 length: 16 amino acids. The CDR3 DNA is TGTGCCAGCAGCCTGGGACAGGGGTCCAGCTCCTACGAGCAGTACTTC. It encodes CASSLGQGSSSYEQYF.

J is TRBJ2-1 and V is TRBV5-1; 8 bases align to TRBD2. The V segment lost 1 base and the J segment 9 bases; nucleotides outside the gene matches: 6. Germline V gives CDR1 SGHRS, CDR2 YFSETQ. The CDR3 sequence is 14 residues long. CDR3 nucleotide sequence: TGCGCCAGCAGCTTGCGGGGGGGGCCGACTGAGCAGTTCTTC. Encoded protein: CASSLRGGPTEQFF.

The CDR3 loop is CASSFNRGMGEQYF. The DNA of the CDR3 is TGCGCCAGCAGCTTTAACAGGGGAATGGGCGAGCAGTACTTC. The rearrangement joins TRBV5-1 to TRBJ2-7, with TRBD1 matching 7 bases. CDR1 is SGHRS, CDR2 YFSETQ, per germline. Unmatched junction bases numbered 8, after V lost 2 bases and J lost 6 bases. The CDR3 runs 14 residues.

The V call is TRBV7-3, the J call TRBJ2-1; weak D call: TRBD2 (6 bases). This CDR3 has 14 residues. The ends were cut back, 3 bases at V and 5 bases at J, with 11 bases in the middle. Germline values: CDR1 SGHTA, CDR2 FQGTGA. The CDR3 is CASSLEGMDNEQFF. CDR3 nucleotides: TGTGCCAGCAGCTTGGAGGGGATGGACAATGAGCAGTTCTTC.

The chain employs TRBV5-4 and TRBJ2-7, with D perhaps TRBD1 (7 bases). CDR3 length: 14 residues. Trimming shortened V by 2 bases and J by 7 bases, and 16 bases separated the two germline ends. CDR1 and CDR2 (germline): SGHNT, YYREEE (reference sequence). The CDR3 bases are TGTGCCAGCAGCTTAGCAGGGGGACTGGGGGAGCAGTACTTC. Translated: CASSLAGGLGEQYF.

The V call is TRBV18, the J call TRBJ1-4; D unclear. CDR1 and CDR2 from the germline V gene are KGHSH and LQKENI. Trimming cost V 2 bases and J 4 bases, with 11 bases left between them. The CDR3 is made up of 15 amino acids. CDR3 loop: CASSPSRADNEKLFF. The CDR3 DNA is TGTGCCAGCTCACCATCGAGGGCCGATAATGAAAAACTGTTTTTT.

V gene TRBV12-5 combines with J gene TRBJ1-1, with D possibly being TRBD1 (6 bases). Germline-derived CDR1 and CDR2 are LGHNT and FRNRAP. The ends were cut back, 1 base at V and 1 base at J, with 7 bases in the middle. CDR3 length equals 14 residues. The CDR3 region has the DNA TGTGCTAGTGGTTTGGCGACAGGGAACACTGAAGCTTTCTTT. Encoded protein: CASGLATGNTEAFF.

J is TRBJ1-1 and V is TRBV18; D is possibly TRBD1 (6 bases). Germline CDR1 KGHSH, CDR2 LQKENI. This CDR3 contains 16 residues. Trimming stripped 1 base from V and 4 bases from J, with 16 bases between. The CDR3: CASSPRIQGHGTEAFF. The CDR3 bases are TGTGCCAGCTCACCACGGATCCAGGGGCACGGCACTGAAGCTTTCTTT.

The CDR3: CASSPSDRVLDQPQHF. CDR3 nucleotide sequence: TGTGCCAGCAGCCCATCCGACAGGGTTCTCGATCAGCCCCAGCATTTT. This chain uses TRBV21-1 with TRBJ1-5; no DNA check was done on the table's D call, TRBD1. TRBV21-1 is classified as a pseudogene. The CDR3 length is 16 residues.

CDR3 coding DNA: TGCAGCGTTGAAGATGGGGACAGGGGTTCCTACGAGCAGTACTTC. It is translated as CSVEDGDRGSYEQYF. The chain is built from TRBV29-1 and TRBJ2-7; 10 nucleotides match TRBD1. The CDR3 is made up of 15 amino acids. Losses at the gene ends were 0 bases for V and 1 base for J; bases not matched to a gene: 3. Germline V gene data show CDR1 as SQVTM and CDR2 as ANQGSEA.

The J gene is TRBJ1-5, the V gene TRBV30; a possible D gene is TRBD1 (5 bases). The ends were cut back, 2 bases at V and 11 bases at J, with 22 bases in the middle. Germline lookup yields CDR1 GTSNPN and CDR2 SVGIG (reference sequence). This CDR3 comprises 15 residues. The CDR3 spells CAWSFLHSNQGAQHF. The CDR3 DNA follows: TGTGCCTGGAGTTTTTTACACAGCAATCAAGGGGCCCAGCATTTT.

This chain joins TRBV28 and TRBJ2-5, with 10 bases that match TRBD1. After removal of 7 bases from V and 5 bases from J, the junction contained 16 bases not matched to a gene. Germline lookup yields CDR1 MDHEN and CDR2 SYDVKM. The CDR3 sequence is 17 residues long. The CDR3 sequence: CASKDPGQGDSGETQYF. DNA of the CDR3: TGTGCCAGCAAGGATCCTGGACAGGGGGATTCGGGGGAGACCCAGTACTTC. The entire variable domain, with the rest obtained from reference TRBV28 and TRBJ2-5, is as follows: DVKVTQSSRYLVKRTGEKVFLECVQDMDHENMFWYRQDPGLGLRLIYFSYDVKMKEKGDIPEGYSVSREKKERFSLILESASTNQTSMYLCASKDPGQGDSGETQYFGPGTRLLVL.

The chain uses TRBV6-4 and TRBJ2-3, with 8 nucleotides matching TRBD2. With V trimmed by 3 bases and J by 1 base, 0 bases remained unmatched. Germline values: CDR1 MRHNA, CDR2 SNTAGT. The CDR3 loop spans 14 amino acids. The CDR3 reads CASSERGGTDTQYF. The DNA of the CDR3 is TGTGCCAGCAGTGAGCGGGGGGGCACAGATACGCAGTATTTT.

The chain uses TRBV7-8 and TRBJ1-2; no definite D call. This CDR3 has 13 amino acids. Germline CDR1 and CDR2: SGHVS and FQNEAQ. With 1 base removed from V and 0 bases from J, the gap between germline ends came to 3 bases. Here the CDR3 DNA reads TGTGCCAGCAGCTTAGACCCTAACTATGGCTACACCTTC. Its translation: CASSLDPNYGYTF.

The table lists this clone with a few counts. Within the sample, other DNA sequences also encode this same CDR3. The chain is built from TRBV5-4 and TRBJ1-4; 8 nucleotides match TRBD1. J was trimmed by 5 bases and V by 1 base; bases with no gene match: 1. There are 14 residues in the CDR3. Germline assignment: CDR1 SGHNT and CDR2 YYREEE (reference sequence). DNA for the CDR3: TGTGCCAGCAGCTTGCAGGGGGCAAATGAAAAACTGTTTTTT. As protein: CASSLQGANEKLFF. Complete variable domain (other parts from reference TRBV5-4 and TRBJ1-4): ETGVTQSPTHLIKTRGQQVTLRCSSQSGHNTVSWYQQALGQGPQFIFQYYREEENGRGNFPPRFSGLQFPNYSSELNVNALELDDSALYLCASSLQGANEKLFFGSGTQLSVL.

This chain uses TRBV6-5 with TRBJ2-7; maybe TRBD2 (5 bases). The CDR3 is made up of 13 amino acids. Germline V gene lookup returns CDR1 MNHEY and CDR2 SVGAGI. Trimming took 10 bases from V and 3 from J, leaving 16 bases between them. The CDR3 here is CAISRVGDYEQYF. CDR3 sequence (DNA): TGTGCCATCTCGAGGGTAGGCGACTACGAGCAGTACTTC.

This sequence joins TRBV20-1 and TRBJ2-7; no firm D call. The V and J ends lost 3 bases and 3 bases respectively, with 9 bases between them. Per germline, CDR1 DFQATT and CDR2 SNEGSKA (reference sequence). The CDR3 length is 12 residues. CDR3 DNA sequence: TGCAGTGCTAGTTCCCGGCACTACGAGCAGTACTTC. Its protein is CSASSRHYEQYF.

The V and J genes are TRBV13 and TRBJ1-6; D gene unclear. The germline V gene has CDR1 PRHDT and CDR2 FYEKMQ (reference sequence). The V and J ends lost 3 bases and 7 bases respectively, with 13 bases between them. The CDR3 is made up of 15 amino acids. The DNA for the CDR3 is TGTGCCAGCAGCTTTAGGGCCGGGAGCAATTCACCCCTCCACTTT. Encoded protein: CASSFRAGSNSPLHF.

The chain couples TRBV5-4 to TRBJ1-2; 7 nucleotides agree with TRBD1. Trimming cost V 2 bases and J 5 bases; bases outside gene matches: 9. CDR1 and CDR2 from the germline V gene are SGHNT and YYREEE (reference sequence). The CDR3 length is 15 residues. The CDR3 sequence: CASSFVQGSLYGYTF. The DNA of the CDR3 is TGTGCCAGCAGCTTTGTACAGGGGTCCTTGTATGGCTACACCTTC.